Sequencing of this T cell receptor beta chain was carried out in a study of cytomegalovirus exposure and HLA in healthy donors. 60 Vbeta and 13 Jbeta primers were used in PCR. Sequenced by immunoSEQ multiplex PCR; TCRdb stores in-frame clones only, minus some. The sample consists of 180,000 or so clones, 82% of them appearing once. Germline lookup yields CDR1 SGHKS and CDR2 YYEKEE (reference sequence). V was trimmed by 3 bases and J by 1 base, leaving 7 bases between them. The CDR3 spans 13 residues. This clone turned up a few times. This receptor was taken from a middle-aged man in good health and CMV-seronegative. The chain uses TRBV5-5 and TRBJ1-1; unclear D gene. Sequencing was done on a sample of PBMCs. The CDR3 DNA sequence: TGTGCCAGCAGCTCGTCAGGGAACACTGAAGCTTTCTTT. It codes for CASSSSGNTEAFF.